These 14 T cell receptor beta chains share one sample of origin, sequenced in a study of cytomegalovirus exposure and HLA in healthy donors. PCR amplification relied on 60 Vbeta primers (plus 13 Jbeta primers). Sequencing was performed with immunoSEQ multiplex PCR; in TCRdb, only in-frame clones are kept and a portion is missing. This sample's table reports tens of thousands of clones. The sample was PBMCs. The receptors here all came from a man aged 35 to 55 in good health and CMV-seropositive.

The chain combines TRBV5-4 with TRBJ2-2; perhaps TRBD1 as D (6 bases). This CDR3 has 19 residues. Germline CDR1 reads SGHNT; CDR2 reads YYREEE (reference sequence). Trimming removed 1 base at V and 1 base at J, with 20 bases between. CDR3 nucleotides: TGTGCCAGCAGCTTGTATAATCCAGGGGATTACTTGAACACCGGGGAGCTGTTTTTT. The encoded protein is CASSLYNPGDYLNTGELFF.

The CDR3 DNA sequence: TGTGCCAGCGGACAGGGGAAGGTGTACGAGCAGTACTTC. This encodes CASGQGKVYEQYF. This chain uses TRBV11-2 with TRBJ2-7, with 9 bases aligning to TRBD1. The germline CDR1 and CDR2 sequences are SGHAT and FQNNGV. There are 13 residues in the CDR3. Trimming cost V 8 bases and J 4 bases; bases outside gene matches: 6.

This chain joins TRBV4-3 and TRBJ2-7; D is possibly TRBD2 (7 bases). V shed 1 base and J shed 6 bases, with 13 bases lying between them. The CDR3 contains 14 residues. From germline, CDR1 is LGHNA and CDR2 YSLEER. CDR3 in amino acids: CASSQGYREGEQYF. CDR3 bases: TGCGCCAGCAGCCAAGGGTACAGGGAGGGCGAGCAGTACTTC.

This chain connects TRBV5-4 to TRBJ1-2; TRBD1 might be the D (5 bases). Trimming shortened V by 0 bases and J by 0 bases, and 6 bases separated the two germline ends. Germline V gene lookup returns CDR1 SGHNT and CDR2 YYREEE (reference sequence). The CDR3 is 14 amino acids. The CDR3 coding sequence is TGTGCCAGCAGCTTGGGGGGCACTAACTATGGCTACACCTTC. This sequence encodes CASSLGGTNYGYTF.

The rearrangement links TRBV29-1 to TRBJ2-5; a weak D match, TRBD1 (5 bases). This CDR3 region has 13 residues. The germline gives CDR1 SQVTM, CDR2 ANQGSEA. Deletions cut 5 bases from V and 1 base from J, with 11 bases between. The CDR3 coding sequence is TGCAGCGTTTCCAGACAGACCCAAGAGACCCAGTACTTC. It codes for CSVSRQTQETQYF.

The rearrangement links TRBV6-1 to TRBJ2-4; D possibly corresponds to TRBD1 (7 bases). Germline loops: CDR1 MNHNS, CDR2 SASEGT. V lost 6 bases to trimming and J lost 8 bases, with 17 bases between them. The CDR3 contains 14 residues. This chain's CDR3 is CASREGAGSDIQYF. The CDR3 DNA is TGTGCCAGCAGAGAGGGGGCGGGATCGGACATTCAGTACTTC.

DNA of the CDR3: TGTGCCAGCAGCGTAGGAGACAGGGCACGTCCTAACTATGGCTACACCTTC. Translated: CASSVGDRARPNYGYTF. The V gene is TRBV9, the J gene TRBJ1-2, with 7 bases that match TRBD1. In germline, CDR1 is SGDLS, CDR2 YYNGEE. V shed 0 bases and J 0 bases; nucleotides not matched to a gene: 8. The CDR3 has 17 residues.

The rearrangement uses TRBV6-6 and TRBJ2-2; the D gene is possibly TRBD2 (6 bases). In germline, CDR1 is MNHNY, CDR2 SVGAGI (reference sequence). CDR3 length equals 12 residues. Trimming took 5 bases from V and 7 from J, leaving 8 bases between them. The DNA for the CDR3 is TGTGCCAGCAGTACGGGGGACGGGGAGCTGTTTTTT. Translated: CASSTGDGELFF.

By frequency, this clone registers medium-sized (0.01 to 0.1%). This rearrangement joins TRBV11-3 to TRBJ2-7; D is possibly TRBD1 (8 bases). The germline gives CDR1 SGHNT, CDR2 YENEEA. Trimming shortened V by 1 base and J by 5 bases, and 12 bases separated the two germline ends. The CDR3 covers 14 residues. Here the CDR3 DNA reads TGTGCCAGCAGCTTAGGGACAGGGAGGGACGAGCAGTACTTC. This sequence encodes CASSLGTGRDEQYF.

V usage is TRBV28 and J usage is TRBJ1-1, with unresolved D. Germline V lookup: CDR1 MDHEN, CDR2 SYDVKM. This CDR3 has 13 residues. With 4 bases removed from V and 10 bases from J, the gap between germline ends came to 16 bases. CDR3 in amino acids: CASSSGKGVLAFF. CDR3 nucleotide sequence: TGTGCCAGCAGTTCCGGAAAGGGAGTATTAGCTTTCTTT. Full variable domain (missing parts from reference TRBV28 and TRBJ1-1): DVKVTQSSRYLVKRTGEKVFLECVQDMDHENMFWYRQDPGLGLRLIYFSYDVKMKEKGDIPEGYSVSREKKERFSLILESASTNQTSMYLCASSSGKGVLAFFGQGTRLTVV.

The J gene is TRBJ1-1, the V gene TRBV11-2; D not certain. V lost 1 base and J lost 8, with 8 bases in between. CDR1 and CDR2 (germline): SGHAT, FQNNGV. The CDR3 consists of 12 residues. In DNA, the CDR3 is TGTGCCAGCAGCTTAGGGGAGACCGAAGCTTTCTTT. Translation gives CASSLGETEAFF.

The V call is TRBV9, the J call TRBJ2-1; TRBD2 matches at 10 bases. V shed 6 bases and J 5 bases; nucleotides not matched to a gene: 5. The CDR3 extends over 14 amino acids. The germline gives CDR1 SGDLS, CDR2 YYNGEE. The CDR3, as DNA: TGTGCCAGCAAAATCGGACTAGCGGACAATGAGCAGTTCTTC. Translation: CASKIGLADNEQFF.

The J gene is TRBJ2-6, the V gene TRBV5-1, with TRBD2 matching 7 bases. From germline, CDR1 is SGHRS and CDR2 YFSETQ. The CDR3 spans 15 residues. V was pared by 4 bases and J by 3 bases, with 4 bases of the junction left unmatched. The CDR3 nucleotides read TGCGCCAGCAGCCTTGGGGGGGTTGGGGCCAACGTCCTGACTTTC. Translation: CASSLGGVGANVLTF.

The J gene is TRBJ1-1, the V gene TRBV5-6, with TRBD1 matching 7 bases. The CDR3 totals 14 residues. CDR1 and CDR2 (germline): SGHDT, YYEEEE. V lost 0 bases, J lost 4 bases, and 3 bases stayed unmatched. Here the CDR3 DNA reads TGTGCCAGCAGCTTGGCCAGGGGGACCACTGAAGCTTTCTTT. Protein sequence: CASSLARGTTEAFF.